The 4 T cell receptor beta chains listed next were all sequenced from one sample in a study of control samples from healthy donors and cancer patients. TCRdb keeps only in-frame clones here, not all; method: immunoSEQ multiplex PCR. The sample has 100,000 to 150,000 clones, 85% to 95% seen once. Sequencing was carried out using PBMCs. All receptors come from a man at least 80 years old with head and neck cancer.

A few counts support this clone. The V call is TRBV20-1, the J call TRBJ1-5; weak D call: TRBD1 (5 bases). V was clipped by 3 bases and J by 8 bases, with 17 bases between them. Germline CDR1 is DFQATT and CDR2 is SNEGSKA (reference sequence). This CDR3 has 14 amino acids. The CDR3 DNA follows: TGCAGTGCTAGTTTTGGGGACGGGAGGGAGCCCCAGCATTTT. Translation gives CSASFGDGREPQHF.

V and J are TRBV3-1 (or the pseudogene TRBV3-2) and TRBJ1-1, with 10 bases that match TRBD1. This CDR3 region has 16 residues. The V and J ends lost 5 bases and 1 base, in that order; junction bases with no gene match: 7. Per germline, CDR1 LGHDT and CDR2 YNNKEL (reference sequence). The CDR3 DNA is TGTGCCAGCAGCGCCCGCGGGACAGGGGCGAACACTGAAGCTTTCTTT. Its translation: CASSARGTGANTEAFF.

The V gene is TRBV11-2, the J gene TRBJ2-5; TRBD2 matches 12 bases. The CDR3 sequence is 15 residues long. Germline loops: CDR1 SGHAT, CDR2 FQNNGV. With V trimmed by 5 bases and J by 4 bases, 5 bases remained unmatched. The CDR3 sequence: CASSATSGRSETQYF. For the CDR3, the DNA is TGTGCCAGCAGCGCCACTAGCGGGAGGTCAGAGACCCAGTACTTC.

The rearrangement joins TRBV5-4 to TRBJ2-1; tentative D call: TRBD2 (7 bases). The germline V gene has CDR1 SGHNT and CDR2 YYREEE (reference sequence). Trimming shortened V by 4 bases and J by 6 bases, and 17 bases separated the two germline ends. The CDR3 runs 15 residues. CDR3 sequence reads: CASSRPGGSGNEQFF. CDR3 nucleotide sequence: TGTGCCAGCAGCCGCCCGGGGGGCTCCGGCAATGAGCAGTTCTTC. The variable domain in full, with the rest retrieved from reference TRBV5-4 and TRBJ2-1, is ETGVTQSPTHLIKTRGQQVTLRCSSQSGHNTVSWYQQALGQGPQFIFQYYREEENGRGNFPPRFSGLQFPNYSSELNVNALELDDSALYLCASSRPGGSGNEQFFGPGTRLTVL.